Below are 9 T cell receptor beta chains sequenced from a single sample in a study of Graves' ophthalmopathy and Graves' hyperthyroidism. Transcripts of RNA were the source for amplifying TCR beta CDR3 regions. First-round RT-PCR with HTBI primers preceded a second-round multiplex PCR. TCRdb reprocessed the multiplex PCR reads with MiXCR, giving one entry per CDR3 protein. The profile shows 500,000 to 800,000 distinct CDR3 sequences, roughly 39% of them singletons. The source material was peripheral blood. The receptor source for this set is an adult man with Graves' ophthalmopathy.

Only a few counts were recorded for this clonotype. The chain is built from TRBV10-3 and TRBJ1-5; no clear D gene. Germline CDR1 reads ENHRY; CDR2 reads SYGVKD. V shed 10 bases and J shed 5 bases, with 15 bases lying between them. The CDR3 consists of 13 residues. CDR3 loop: CASTASRYQPQHF. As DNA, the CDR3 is TGTGCCAGCACTGCGAGCAGATATCAGCCCCAGCATTTT.

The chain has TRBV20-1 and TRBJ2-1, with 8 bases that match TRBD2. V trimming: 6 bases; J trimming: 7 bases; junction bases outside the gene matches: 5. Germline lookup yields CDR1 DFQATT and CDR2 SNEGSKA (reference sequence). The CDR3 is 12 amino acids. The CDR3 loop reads CSAPGGPNEQFF. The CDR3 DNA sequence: TGCAGTGCGCCGGGGGGGCCGAATGAGCAGTTCTTC.

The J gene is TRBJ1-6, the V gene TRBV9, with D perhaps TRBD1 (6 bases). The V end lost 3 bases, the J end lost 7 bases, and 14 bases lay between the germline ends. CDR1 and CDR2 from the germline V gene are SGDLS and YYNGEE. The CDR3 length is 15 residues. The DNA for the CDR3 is TGTGCCAGCAGCGGCTCGACAGGTCAAAATTCACCCCTCCACTTT. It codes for CASSGSTGQNSPLHF. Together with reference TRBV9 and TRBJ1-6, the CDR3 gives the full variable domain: DSGVTQTPKHLITATGQRVTLRCSPRSGDLSVYWYQQSLDQGLQFLIQYYNGEERAKGNILERFSAQQFPDLHSELNLSSLELGDSALYFCASSGSTGQNSPLHFGNGTRLTVT.

CDR3 nucleotide sequence: TGTGCCTGGTCTACAGGGATTGGAAACACCATATATTTT. The encoded protein is CAWSTGIGNTIYF. This chain uses TRBV30 with TRBJ1-3, with D perhaps TRBD1 (6 bases). The CDR3 is 13 amino acids. Trimming took off 5 bases at V and 3 bases at J, with 11 bases between the two ends. Germline assignment: CDR1 GTSNPN and CDR2 SVGIG (reference sequence).

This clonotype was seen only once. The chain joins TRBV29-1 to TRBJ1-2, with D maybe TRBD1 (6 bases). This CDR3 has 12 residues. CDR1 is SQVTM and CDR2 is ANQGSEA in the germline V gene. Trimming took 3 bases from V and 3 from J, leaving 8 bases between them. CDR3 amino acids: CSVDEGDYGYTF. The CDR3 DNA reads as TGCAGCGTTGATGAGGGGGACTATGGCTACACCTTC. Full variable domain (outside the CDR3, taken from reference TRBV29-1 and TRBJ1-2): SAVISQKPSRDICQRGTSLTIQCQVDSQVTMMFWYRQQPGQSLTLIATANQGSEATYESGFVIDKFPISRPNLTFSTLTVSNMSPEDSSIYLCSVDEGDYGYTFGSGTRLTVV.

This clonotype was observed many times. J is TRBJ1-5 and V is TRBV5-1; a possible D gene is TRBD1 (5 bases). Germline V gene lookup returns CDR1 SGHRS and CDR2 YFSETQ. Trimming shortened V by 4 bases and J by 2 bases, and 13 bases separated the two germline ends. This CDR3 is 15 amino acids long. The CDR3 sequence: CASSQGDDRNQPQHF. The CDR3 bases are TGCGCCAGCAGCCAGGGCGATGATCGCAATCAGCCCCAGCATTTT.

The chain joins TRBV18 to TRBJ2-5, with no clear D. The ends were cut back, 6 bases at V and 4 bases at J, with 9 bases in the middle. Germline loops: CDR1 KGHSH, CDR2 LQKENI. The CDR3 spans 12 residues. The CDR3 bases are TGTGCCAGCTCTCAGATGGCAGAGACCCAGTACTTC. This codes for CASSQMAETQYF. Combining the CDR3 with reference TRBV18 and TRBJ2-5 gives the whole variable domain NAGVMQNPRHLVRRRGQEARLRCSPMKGHSHVYWYRQLPEEGLKFMVYLQKENIIDESGMPKERFSAEFPKEGPSILRIQQVVRGDSAAYFCASSQMAETQYFGPGTRLLVL.

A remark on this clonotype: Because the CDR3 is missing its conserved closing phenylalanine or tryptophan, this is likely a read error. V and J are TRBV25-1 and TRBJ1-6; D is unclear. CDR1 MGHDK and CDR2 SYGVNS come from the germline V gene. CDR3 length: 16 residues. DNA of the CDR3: TGCGCCAGCAGCCAAGCCGGTAGCGGGTATAATTCACCCCTCCACCTT. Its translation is CASSQAGSGYNSPLHL.

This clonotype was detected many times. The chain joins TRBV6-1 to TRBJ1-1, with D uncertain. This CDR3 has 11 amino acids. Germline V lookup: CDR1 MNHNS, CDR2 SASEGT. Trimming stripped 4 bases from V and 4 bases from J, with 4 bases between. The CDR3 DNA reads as TGTGCCAGCAGTGCTACCACTGAAGCTTTCTTT. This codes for CASSATTEAFF.